Following are 9 T cell receptor beta chains from one sample sequenced in a study of control samples from healthy donors and cancer patients (dated by TCRdb to the early 2020s). The library came from the immunoSEQ multiplex PCR assay. TCRdb took this table from immuneACCESS and kept in-frame rearrangements with V and J called. Such tables lack part of the clones; where checked against another copy, unresolved V genes explain under half of the gap, and the rest is unexplained. Present in this sample are 90,000 or so clones, less than 90% of which were seen just once. The ten largest clones add up to 14% of the sample. The sample was blood. The receptors stem from a woman in her seventies in good health.

The chain combines TRBV5-1 with TRBJ1-2; D remains unclear. V lost 4 bases, J lost 3 bases, and 16 bases lay in between. The CDR3 runs 15 residues. CDR1 and CDR2 from the germline V gene are SGHRS and YFSETQ. CDR3 DNA: TGCGCCAGCAGCCCCGCCACAGAAGTCGACTATGGCTACACCTTC. It codes for CASSPATEVDYGYTF.

In this sample, this clone turned up a few times. The chain uses TRBV2 and TRBJ1-2, with D unclear. CDR1 SNHLY and CDR2 FYNNEI come from the germline V gene. V was clipped by 6 bases and J by 4 bases, with 15 bases between them. The CDR3 runs 14 residues. The chain's CDR3 is CASRDDARGYGYTF. The CDR3 DNA is TGTGCCAGCAGGGACGATGCCCGGGGCTATGGCTACACCTTC.

Only a few counts were recorded for this clone. CDR3 in DNA: TGTGCCAGCAGTGAGGGGGCGCCGGTCTACGAGCAGTACTTC. As protein: CASSEGAPVYEQYF. The chain is built from TRBV2 and TRBJ2-7; the D gene is possibly TRBD1 (6 bases). The V gene lost 3 bases and the J gene lost 3 bases, with 12 bases spanning the gap. The CDR3 extends over 14 amino acids. The germline gives CDR1 SNHLY, CDR2 FYNNEI.

The chain has TRBV9 and TRBJ1-2; unclear D gene. The V end was cut by 3 bases, the J end by 4 bases, with 19 bases between. CDR1 is SGDLS, CDR2 YYNGEE, per germline. This CDR3 has 16 residues. As DNA, the CDR3 is TGTGCCAGCAGCGCCTCCCAGAAGGAGCCTCCCTATGGCTACACCTTC. Protein product: CASSASQKEPPYGYTF.

The chain combines TRBV7-8 with TRBJ1-4; the match to TRBD1 covers 7 bases. The CDR3 runs 14 residues. The V and J ends lost 6 bases and 7 bases, in that order; junction bases with no gene match: 8. From germline, CDR1 is SGHVS and CDR2 FQNEAQ. CDR3 residues: CASRRDRVSEKLFF. The CDR3 DNA sequence: TGTGCCAGCAGGAGAGACAGGGTCAGTGAAAAACTGTTTTTT.

This chain joins TRBV14 and TRBJ1-2; no firm D call. The germline CDR1 and CDR2 sequences are SGHDN and FVKESK. The CDR3 loop spans 15 amino acids. Trimming removed 1 base from V and 4 bases from J, with 13 bases in between. The CDR3 DNA reads as TGTGCCAGCAGCCAAGTTACGGGGTGGCTCTATGGCTACACCTTC. This sequence encodes CASSQVTGWLYGYTF.

This chain uses TRBV20-1 with TRBJ1-6; 10 bases line up with TRBD1. Germline-derived CDR1 and CDR2 are DFQATT and SNEGSKA (reference sequence). V lost 3 bases to trimming and J lost 3 bases; unmatched junction nucleotides: 8. This CDR3 is built from 17 residues. The CDR3 spells CSASTGTGVNYNSPLHF. The CDR3 DNA is TGCAGTGCTAGTACCGGGACAGGGGTTAACTATAATTCACCCCTCCACTTT.

The CDR3 nucleotides are TGTGCCTGGAGCGGAACCCGGGACAGGGGAAGCTACGAGCAGTACTTC. This encodes CAWSGTRDRGSYEQYF. The rearrangement links TRBV30 to TRBJ2-7; 10 nucleotides align to TRBD1. Looked up from germline, CDR1 is GTSNPN and CDR2 is SVGIG (reference sequence). J gave up 3 bases and V 3 bases, and 11 bases lay outside the gene matches. CDR3 length equals 16 residues.

This chain joins TRBV12-3 or TRBV12-4 and TRBJ2-5; D remains ambiguous. The CDR3 is made up of 13 amino acids. V was shortened by 1 base and J by 4 bases, with 7 bases between the two germline ends. The CDR3 here is CASSLGVRETQYF. The CDR3 nucleotides are TGTGCCAGCAGTTTAGGGGTGAGAGAGACCCAGTACTTC.